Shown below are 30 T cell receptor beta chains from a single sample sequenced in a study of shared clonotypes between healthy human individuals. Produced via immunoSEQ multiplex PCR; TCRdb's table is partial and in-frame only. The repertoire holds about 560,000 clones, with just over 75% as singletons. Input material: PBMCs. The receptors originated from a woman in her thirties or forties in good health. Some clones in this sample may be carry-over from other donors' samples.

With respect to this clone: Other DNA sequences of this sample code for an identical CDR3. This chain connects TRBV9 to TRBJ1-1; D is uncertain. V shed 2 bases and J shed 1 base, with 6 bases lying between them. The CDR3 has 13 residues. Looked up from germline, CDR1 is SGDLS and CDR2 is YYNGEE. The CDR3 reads CASSVEGNTEAFF. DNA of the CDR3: TGTGCCAGCAGCGTCGAGGGGAACACTGAAGCTTTCTTT.

The CDR3 DNA follows: TGTGCCTGGAGTCCGGGACTAGCGACCAATGAGCAGTTCTTC. It codes for CAWSPGLATNEQFF. The V gene is TRBV30, the J gene TRBJ2-1; 10 nucleotides align to TRBD2. This CDR3 region has 14 residues. V was clipped by 2 bases and J by 6 bases; unmatched bases: 4. Per germline, CDR1 GTSNPN and CDR2 SVGIG (reference sequence).

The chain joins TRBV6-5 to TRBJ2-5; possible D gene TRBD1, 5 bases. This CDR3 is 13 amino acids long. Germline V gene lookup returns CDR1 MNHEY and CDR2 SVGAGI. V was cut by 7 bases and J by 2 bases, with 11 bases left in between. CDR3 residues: CASTKPGQETQYF. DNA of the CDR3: TGTGCCAGCACCAAGCCAGGGCAAGAGACCCAGTACTTC.

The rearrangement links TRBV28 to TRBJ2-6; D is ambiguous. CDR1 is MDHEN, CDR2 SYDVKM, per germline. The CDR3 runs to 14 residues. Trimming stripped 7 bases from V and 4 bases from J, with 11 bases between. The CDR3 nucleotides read TGTGCCAGCAATACAAGGATCGGGGCCAACGTCCTGACTTTC. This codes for CASNTRIGANVLTF. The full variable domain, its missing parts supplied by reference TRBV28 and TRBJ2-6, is DVKVTQSSRYLVKRTGEKVFLECVQDMDHENMFWYRQDPGLGLRLIYFSYDVKMKEKGDIPEGYSVSREKKERFSLILESASTNQTSMYLCASNTRIGANVLTFGAGSRLTVL.

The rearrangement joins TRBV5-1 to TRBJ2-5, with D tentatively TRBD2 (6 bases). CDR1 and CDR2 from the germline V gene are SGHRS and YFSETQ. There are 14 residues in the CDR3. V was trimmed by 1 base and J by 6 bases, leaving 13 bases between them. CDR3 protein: CASSLRTEGKTQYF. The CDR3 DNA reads TGCGCCAGCAGCTTGAGAACGGAGGGGAAGACCCAGTACTTC.

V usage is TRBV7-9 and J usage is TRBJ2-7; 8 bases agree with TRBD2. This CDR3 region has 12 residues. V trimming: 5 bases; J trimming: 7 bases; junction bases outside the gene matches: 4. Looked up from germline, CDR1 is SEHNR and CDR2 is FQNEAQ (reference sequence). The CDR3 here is CASSLPGGEQYF. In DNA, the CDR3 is TGTGCCAGCAGCCTCCCGGGGGGGGAGCAGTACTTC.

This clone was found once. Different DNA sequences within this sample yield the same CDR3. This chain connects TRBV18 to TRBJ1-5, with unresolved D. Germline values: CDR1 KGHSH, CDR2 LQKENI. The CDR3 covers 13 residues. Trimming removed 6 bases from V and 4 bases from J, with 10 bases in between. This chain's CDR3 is CASSPTENQPQHF. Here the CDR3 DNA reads TGTGCCAGCTCCCCAACCGAGAATCAGCCCCAGCATTTT.

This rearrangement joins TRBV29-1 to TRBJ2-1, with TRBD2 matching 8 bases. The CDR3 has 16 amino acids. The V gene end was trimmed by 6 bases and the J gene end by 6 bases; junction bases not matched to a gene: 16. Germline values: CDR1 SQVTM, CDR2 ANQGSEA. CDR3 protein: CSVTGGPGRDGNEQFF. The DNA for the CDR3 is TGCAGCGTAACGGGGGGGCCTGGCAGGGATGGCAATGAGCAGTTCTTC.

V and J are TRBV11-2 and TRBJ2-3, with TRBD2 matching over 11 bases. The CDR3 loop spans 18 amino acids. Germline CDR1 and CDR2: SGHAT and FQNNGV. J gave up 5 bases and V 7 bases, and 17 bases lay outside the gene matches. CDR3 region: CASTPTRLAGLRGDTQYF. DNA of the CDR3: TGTGCCAGCACCCCTACGCGACTAGCGGGATTACGGGGAGATACGCAGTATTTT.

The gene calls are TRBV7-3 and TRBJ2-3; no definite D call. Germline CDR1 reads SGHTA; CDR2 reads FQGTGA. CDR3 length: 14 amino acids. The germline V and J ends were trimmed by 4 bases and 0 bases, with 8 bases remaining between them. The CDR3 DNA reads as TGTGCCAGCAGCTCAAAAACTAGCACAGATACGCAGTATTTT. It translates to CASSSKTSTDTQYF.

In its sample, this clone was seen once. The chain's CDR3 is CASSYRWTEAFF. The CDR3 region has the DNA TGTGCCAGCAGTTATAGGTGGACTGAAGCTTTCTTT. J is TRBJ1-1 and V is TRBV6-5; no clear D gene. This CDR3 is built from 12 residues. Germline loops: CDR1 MNHEY, CDR2 SVGAGI. The V and J ends lost 3 bases and 5 bases respectively, with 7 bases between them.

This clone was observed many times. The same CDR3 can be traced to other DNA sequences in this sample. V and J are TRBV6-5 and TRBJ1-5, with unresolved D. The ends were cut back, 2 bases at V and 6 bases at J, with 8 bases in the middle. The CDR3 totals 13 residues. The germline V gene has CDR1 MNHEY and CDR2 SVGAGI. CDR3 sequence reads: CASSYQRAQPQHF. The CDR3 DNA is TGTGCCAGCAGTTACCAGAGGGCTCAGCCCCAGCATTTT.

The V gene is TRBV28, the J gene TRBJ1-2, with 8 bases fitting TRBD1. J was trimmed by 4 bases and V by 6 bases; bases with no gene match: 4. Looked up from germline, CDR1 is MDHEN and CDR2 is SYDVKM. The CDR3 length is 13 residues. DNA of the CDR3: TGTGCCAGCAGACCGGGACAGGCCTATGGCTACACCTTC. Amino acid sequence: CASRPGQAYGYTF.

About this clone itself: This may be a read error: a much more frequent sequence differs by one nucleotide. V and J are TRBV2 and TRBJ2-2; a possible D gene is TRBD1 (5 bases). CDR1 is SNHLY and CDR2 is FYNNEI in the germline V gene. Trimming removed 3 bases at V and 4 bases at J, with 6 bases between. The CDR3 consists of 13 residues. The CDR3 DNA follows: TGTGCCAGCAGTGACAGGGTCACCGGGGAGCTGTTTTTT. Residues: CASSDRVTGELFF.

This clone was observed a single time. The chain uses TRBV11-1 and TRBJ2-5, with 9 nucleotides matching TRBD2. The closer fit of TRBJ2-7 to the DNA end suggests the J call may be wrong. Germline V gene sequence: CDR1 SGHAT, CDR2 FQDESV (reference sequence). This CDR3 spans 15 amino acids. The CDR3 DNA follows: TGTGCCAGCAGCTTAGGTTCTAGCGGGATCGGCGAGCAGTACTTC. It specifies CASSLGSSGIGEQYF.

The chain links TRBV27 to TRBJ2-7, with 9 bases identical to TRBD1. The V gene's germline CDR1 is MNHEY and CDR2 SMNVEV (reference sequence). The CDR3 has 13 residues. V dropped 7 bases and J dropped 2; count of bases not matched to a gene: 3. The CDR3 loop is CASTGQGAYEQYF. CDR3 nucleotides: TGTGCCAGCACGGGACAGGGAGCCTACGAGCAGTACTTC.

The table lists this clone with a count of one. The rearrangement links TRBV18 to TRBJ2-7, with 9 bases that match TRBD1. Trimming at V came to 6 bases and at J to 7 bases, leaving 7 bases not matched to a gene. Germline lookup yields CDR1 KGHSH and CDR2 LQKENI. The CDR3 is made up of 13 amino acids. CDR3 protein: CASSPGTGWEQYF. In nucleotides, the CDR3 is TGTGCCAGCTCCCCCGGGACAGGGTGGGAGCAGTACTTC. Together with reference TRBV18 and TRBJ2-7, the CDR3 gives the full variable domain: NAGVMQNPRHLVRRRGQEARLRCSPMKGHSHVYWYRQLPEEGLKFMVYLQKENIIDESGMPKERFSAEFPKEGPSILRIQQVVRGDSAAYFCASSPGTGWEQYFGPGTRLTVT.

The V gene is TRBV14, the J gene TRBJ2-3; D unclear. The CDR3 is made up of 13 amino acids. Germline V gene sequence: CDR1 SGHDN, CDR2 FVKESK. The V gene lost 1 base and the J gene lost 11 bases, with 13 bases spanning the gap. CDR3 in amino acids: CASSQVDLLRQYF. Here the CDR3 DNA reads TGTGCCAGCAGCCAAGTGGATCTCCTCAGGCAGTATTTT.

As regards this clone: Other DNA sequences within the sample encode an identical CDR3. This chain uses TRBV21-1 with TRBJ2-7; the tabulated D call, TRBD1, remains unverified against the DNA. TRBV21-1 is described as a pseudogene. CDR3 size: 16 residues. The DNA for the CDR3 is TGTGCCAGCAGCAAAGGTTCAGGGACAGGGGTTTACGAGCAGTACTTC. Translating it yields CASSKGSGTGVYEQYF.

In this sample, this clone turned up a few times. CDR3 nucleotide sequence: TGTGCCAGCAGCCCATTCGGGCGGGAGAGTTACAATGAGCAGTTCTTC. Translated, it gives CASSPFGRESYNEQFF. The J gene is TRBJ2-1, the V gene TRBV7-8; 7 positions agree with TRBD2. The trim removed 5 bases at V and 4 bases at J, leaving 11 bases unmatched. The CDR3 consists of 16 residues. Germline V gene sequence: CDR1 SGHVS, CDR2 FQNEAQ.

CDR3 nucleotide sequence: TGCGCCAGCAGCTTGGGGGTCGACAGTCGCACAGATACGCAGTATTTT. Amino acids: CASSLGVDSRTDTQYF. V is TRBV5-1 and J is TRBJ2-3; possible D gene TRBD1, 5 bases. The CDR3 covers 16 residues. Germline V gene lookup returns CDR1 SGHRS and CDR2 YFSETQ. V was pared by 0 bases and J by 1 base, with 12 bases between.

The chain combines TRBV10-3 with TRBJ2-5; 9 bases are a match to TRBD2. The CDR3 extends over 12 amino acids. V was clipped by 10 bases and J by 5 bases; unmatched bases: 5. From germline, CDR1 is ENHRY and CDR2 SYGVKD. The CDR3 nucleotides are TGTGCCACCGCGGGGGGGCGGGAGACCCAGTACTTC. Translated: CATAGGRETQYF.

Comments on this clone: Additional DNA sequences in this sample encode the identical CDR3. Here the CDR3 reads CASSLSRTDTQYF. The CDR3 nucleotides read TGTGCCAGCAGCCTCTCTCGCACAGATACGCAGTATTTT. The chain combines TRBV11-2 with TRBJ2-3; D gene ambiguous. There are 13 residues in the CDR3. Trimming took off 5 bases at V and 1 base at J, with 7 bases between the two ends. Germline CDR1 is SGHAT and CDR2 is FQNNGV.

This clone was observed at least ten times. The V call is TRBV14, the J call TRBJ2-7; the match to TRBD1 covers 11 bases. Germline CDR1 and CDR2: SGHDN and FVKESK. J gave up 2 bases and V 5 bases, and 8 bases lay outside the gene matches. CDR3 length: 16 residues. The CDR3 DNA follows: TGTGCCAGCAGCGAATCCGGGACAGGGGGTGCCTACGAGCAGTACTTC. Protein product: CASSESGTGGAYEQYF.

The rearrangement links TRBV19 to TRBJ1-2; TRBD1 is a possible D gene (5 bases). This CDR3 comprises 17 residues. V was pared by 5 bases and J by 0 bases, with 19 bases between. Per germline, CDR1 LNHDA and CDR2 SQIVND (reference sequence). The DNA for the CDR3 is TGTGCCAGTAGTTTTGGACAACTCAAAGAAGCTAACTATGGCTACACCTTC. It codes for CASSFGQLKEANYGYTF.

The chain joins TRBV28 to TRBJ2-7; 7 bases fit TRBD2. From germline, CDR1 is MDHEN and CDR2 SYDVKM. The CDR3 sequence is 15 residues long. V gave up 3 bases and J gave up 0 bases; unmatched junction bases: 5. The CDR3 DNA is TGTGCCAGCAGTTTTGCCCTAGCGGTCTCCTACGAGCAGTACTTC. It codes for CASSFALAVSYEQYF.

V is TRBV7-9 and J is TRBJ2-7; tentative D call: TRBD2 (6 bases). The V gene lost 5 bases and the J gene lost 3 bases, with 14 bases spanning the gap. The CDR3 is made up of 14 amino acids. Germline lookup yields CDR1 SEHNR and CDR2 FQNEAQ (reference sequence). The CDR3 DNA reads TGTGCCAGCAGCCCTCGACTAGGCGACTACGAGCAGTACTTC. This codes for CASSPRLGDYEQYF.

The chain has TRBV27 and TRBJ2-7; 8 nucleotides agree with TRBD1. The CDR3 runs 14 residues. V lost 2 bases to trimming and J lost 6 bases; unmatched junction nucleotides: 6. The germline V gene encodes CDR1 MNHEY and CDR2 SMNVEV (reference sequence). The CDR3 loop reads CASSLRDRYGEQYF. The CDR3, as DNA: TGTGCCAGCAGTTTACGGGACAGGTATGGCGAGCAGTACTTC.

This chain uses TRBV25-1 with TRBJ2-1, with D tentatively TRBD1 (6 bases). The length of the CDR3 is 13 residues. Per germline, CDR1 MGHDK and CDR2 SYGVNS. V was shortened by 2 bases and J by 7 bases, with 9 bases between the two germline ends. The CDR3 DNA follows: TGTGCCAGCAGTGAAAAAGGGGGTAATGAGCAGTTCTTC. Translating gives CASSEKGGNEQFF. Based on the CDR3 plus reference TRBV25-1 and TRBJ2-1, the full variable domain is EADIYQTPRYLVIGTGKKITLECSQTMGHDKMYWYQQDPGMELHLIHYSYGVNSTEKGDLSSESTVSRIRTEHFPLTLESARPSHTSQYLCASSEKGGNEQFFGPGTRLTVL.

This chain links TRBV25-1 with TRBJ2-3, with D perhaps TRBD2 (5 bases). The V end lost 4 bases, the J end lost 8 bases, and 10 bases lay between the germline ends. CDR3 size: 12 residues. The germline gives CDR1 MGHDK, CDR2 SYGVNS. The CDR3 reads CASSGGRATQYF. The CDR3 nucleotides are TGTGCCAGCAGTGGAGGGCGTGCTACGCAGTATTTT.